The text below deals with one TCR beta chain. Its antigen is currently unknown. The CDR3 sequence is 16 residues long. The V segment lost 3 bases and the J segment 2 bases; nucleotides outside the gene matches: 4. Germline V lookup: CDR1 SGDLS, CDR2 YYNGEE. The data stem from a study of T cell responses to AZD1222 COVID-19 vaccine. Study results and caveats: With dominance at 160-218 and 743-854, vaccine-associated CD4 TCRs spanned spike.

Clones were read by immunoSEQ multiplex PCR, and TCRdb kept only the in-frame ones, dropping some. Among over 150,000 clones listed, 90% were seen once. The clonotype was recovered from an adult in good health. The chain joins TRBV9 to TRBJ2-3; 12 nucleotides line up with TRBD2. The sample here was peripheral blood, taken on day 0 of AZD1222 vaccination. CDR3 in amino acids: CASSARLAGATDTQYF. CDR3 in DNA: TGTGCCAGCAGCGCCCGACTAGCGGGGGCCACAGATACGCAGTATTTT.